The 9 T cell receptor beta chains in this list originate from one sample, sequenced in a study of T cell responses to AZD1222 COVID-19 vaccine. The repertoire was sequenced with immunoSEQ multiplex PCR; TCRdb's copy has only in-frame clones and lacks some. Among about 100,000 clones listed, around nine tenths were seen once. The sample here was peripheral blood, taken on day 0 of AZD1222 vaccination. The receptors were gathered from an adult in good health.

This sequence joins TRBV5-1 and TRBJ2-7; a possible D gene is TRBD2 (5 bases). Germline CDR1 SGHRS, CDR2 YFSETQ. Trimming left V 2 bases short and J 3 bases short, with 12 bases between. The CDR3 is 14 amino acids. The CDR3 sequence: CASSLQPGGYEQYF. The CDR3 coding sequence is TGCGCCAGCAGCTTACAGCCCGGAGGCTACGAGCAGTACTTC.

V gene TRBV7-9 combines with J gene TRBJ1-1; D ambiguous. There are 13 residues in the CDR3. Germline V gene sequence: CDR1 SEHNR, CDR2 FQNEAQ (reference sequence). Trimming stripped 3 bases from V and 7 bases from J, with 12 bases between. The chain's CDR3 is CASSFELGSEAFF. In nucleotides, the CDR3 is TGTGCCAGCAGCTTTGAGCTTGGAAGTGAAGCTTTCTTT.

The chain is built from TRBV3-1 (or the pseudogene TRBV3-2) and TRBJ2-1; 9 bases fit TRBD1. After removal of 1 base from V and 6 bases from J, the junction contained 7 bases not matched to a gene. Germline lookup yields CDR1 LGHDT and CDR2 YNNKEL (reference sequence). The CDR3 has 16 residues. The CDR3 reads CASSQVRQGGFNEQFF. As DNA, the CDR3 is TGTGCCAGCAGCCAAGTCCGACAGGGGGGTTTCAATGAGCAGTTCTTC.

The V call is TRBV10-2, the J call TRBJ1-1; D unclear. V shed 2 bases and J shed 6 bases, with 13 bases lying between them. The CDR3 runs to 14 residues. Per germline, CDR1 WSHSY and CDR2 SAAADI. CDR3 nucleotides: TGCGCCAGCAGTGAGGGCCAGGTGTCCCCTGAAGCTTTCTTT. Translated: CASSEGQVSPEAFF.

V usage is TRBV7-8 and J usage is TRBJ1-1; weak D call: TRBD1 (5 bases). The germline gives CDR1 SGHVS, CDR2 FQNEAQ. Between the trimmed V and J ends, which lost 5 bases and 7 bases, there was a span of 11 bases. The CDR3 runs to 12 residues. CDR3 loop: CASSPLGVEAFF. The CDR3 nucleotides are TGTGCCAGCAGCCCGTTGGGGGTTGAAGCTTTCTTT.

V gene TRBV5-1 combines with J gene TRBJ1-1; D is unresolved. This CDR3 spans 13 amino acids. The germline V gene encodes CDR1 SGHRS and CDR2 YFSETQ. Trimming took off 7 bases at V and 8 bases at J, with 18 bases between the two ends. CDR3 DNA: TGCGCCAGCTCTATAAAAAGCGACCTCGAAGCTTTCTTT. Amino acid sequence: CASSIKSDLEAFF.

The chain recombines TRBV18 with TRBJ1-2; TRBD1 might be the D (5 bases). Trimming took 4 bases from V and 5 from J, leaving 11 bases between them. The CDR3 totals 13 residues. Germline V gene lookup returns CDR1 KGHSH and CDR2 LQKENI. The CDR3 DNA sequence: TGTGCCAGCTCACGGGACCTGGGGTATGGCTACACCTTC. Its protein product is CASSRDLGYGYTF.

The rearrangement joins TRBV5-1 to TRBJ1-6, with D tentatively TRBD1 (5 bases). This CDR3 is 15 amino acids long. V dropped 6 bases and J dropped 7 bases, with 17 bases sitting between them. CDR1 is SGHRS, CDR2 YFSETQ, per germline. CDR3 in DNA: TGCGCCAGCACCGCGGAGGGGAATTACAATTCACCCCTCCACTTT. Protein: CASTAEGNYNSPLHF.

The chain recombines TRBV7-2 with TRBJ2-7; a weak D match, TRBD2 (6 bases). From germline, CDR1 is SGHTA and CDR2 FQGNSA. V was clipped by 4 bases and J by 6 bases, with 22 bases between them. This CDR3 has 16 residues. CDR3 loop: CASSSPDRPGEGEQYF. The DNA of the CDR3 is TGTGCCAGCAGCTCCCCAGACCGGCCGGGAGAGGGCGAGCAGTACTTC.